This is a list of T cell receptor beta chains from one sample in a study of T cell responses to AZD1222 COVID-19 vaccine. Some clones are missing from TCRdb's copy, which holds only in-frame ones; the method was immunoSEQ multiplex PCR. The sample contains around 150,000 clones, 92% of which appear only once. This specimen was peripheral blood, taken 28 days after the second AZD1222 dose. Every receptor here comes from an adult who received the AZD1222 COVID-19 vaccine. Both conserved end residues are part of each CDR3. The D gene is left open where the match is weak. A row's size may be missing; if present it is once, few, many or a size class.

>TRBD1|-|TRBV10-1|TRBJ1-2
TGCGCCAGCAGCCGGGACAGATCGAGGGGCTACACCTTC
CASSRDRSRGYTF
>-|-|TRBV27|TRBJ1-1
TGTGCCACCCGTGGGATGAACACTGAAGCTTTCTTT
CATRGMNTEAFF
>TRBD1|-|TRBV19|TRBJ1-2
TGTGCCAGTAGTCTCCGGGACAGGGGAAATGGCTACACCTTC
CASSLRDRGNGYTF
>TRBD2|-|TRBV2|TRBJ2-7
TGTGCCAGCAGAATCTCTAGCGGGGGGGACTCCTACGAGCAGTACTTC
CASRISSGGDSYEQYF
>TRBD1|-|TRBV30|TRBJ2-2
TGTGCCTGGAGTTCGGACAGGGGCAGGGACACCGGGGAGCTGTTTTTT
CAWSSDRGRDTGELFF
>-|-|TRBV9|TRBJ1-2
TGTGCCAGCAGCGCGACGCGATGGTCCGGCTACACCTTC
CASSATRWSGYTF
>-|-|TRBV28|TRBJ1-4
TGTGCCAGTCGGGGAGGCGAAAAACTGTTTTTT
CASRGGEKLFF
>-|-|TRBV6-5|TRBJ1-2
TGTGCCAGCAGGACAGGTGATGGCTACACCTTC
CASRTGDGYTF
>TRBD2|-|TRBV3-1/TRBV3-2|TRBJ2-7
TGTGCCAGTAGTGGTAGCGGGGGGGAAACCAGCGAGCAGTACTTC
CASSGSGGETSEQYF
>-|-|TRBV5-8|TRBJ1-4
TGTGCCAGCAGCTTGATGGGGGCGAGTGAAAAACTGTTTTTT
CASSLMGASEKLFF
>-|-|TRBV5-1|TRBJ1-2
TGCGCCAGCAGCGAGGACATGTACTATGGCTACACCTTC
CASSEDMYYGYTF
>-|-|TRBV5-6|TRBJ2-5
TGTGCCAGCAGCTTGGACTGGTACCCCCAAGAGACCCAGTACTTC
CASSLDWYPQETQYF
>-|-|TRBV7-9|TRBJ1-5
TGTGCCAGCAGCTTAGCGGGGGGTCAGCCCCAGCATTTT
CASSLAGGQPQHF
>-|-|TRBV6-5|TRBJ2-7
TGTGCCAGCACCCTCCAGGTCTCCTACGAGCAGTACTTC
CASTLQVSYEQYF
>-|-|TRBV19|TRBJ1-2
TGTGCCAGTAGTATAGATTGGCGGATAAACTATGGCTACACCTTC
CASSIDWRINYGYTF
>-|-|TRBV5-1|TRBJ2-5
TGCGCCAGCAGCTTGTTGGGGTGGACCCAAGAGACCCAGTACTTC
CASSLLGWTQETQYF
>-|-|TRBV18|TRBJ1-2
TGTGCCAGCTCTCTAACCGGGGGGACTTCTAACTATGGCTACACCTTC
CASSLTGGTSNYGYTF
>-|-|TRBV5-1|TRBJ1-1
TGCGCCAGCAGGTGGGAGGGGATGAACACTGAAGCTTTCTTT
CASRWEGMNTEAFF
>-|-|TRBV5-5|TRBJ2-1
TGTGCCAGCAGCTTCCGGGTAGACAATGAGCAGTTCTTC
CASSFRVDNEQFF
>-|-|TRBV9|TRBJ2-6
TGTGCCAGCAGCGTAGGCTCAGGCCAGGGATCTGGGGCCAACGTCCTGACTTTC
CASSVGSGQGSGANVLTF
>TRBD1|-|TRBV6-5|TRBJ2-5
TGTGCCAGCAGTTACTATAATCAGGGGGCCGGGGAGACCCAGTACTTC
CASSYYNQGAGETQYF
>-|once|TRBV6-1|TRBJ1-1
TGTGCCAGCAGTGAAGCGGGGGCAGGGGACACTGAAGCTTTCTTT
CASSEAGAGDTEAFF
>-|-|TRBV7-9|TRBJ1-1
TGTGCCAGCAGCCCAATCCCGGGCAGCGAGAACACTGAAGCTTTCTTT
CASSPIPGSENTEAFF
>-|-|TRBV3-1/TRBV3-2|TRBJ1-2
TGTGCCAGCAGCCAAGAGGACAGATTCTATGGCTACACCTTC
CASSQEDRFYGYTF
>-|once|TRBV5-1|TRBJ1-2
TGCGCCAGCAGCTCCGAGGGTAACTATGGCTACACCTTC
CASSSEGNYGYTF
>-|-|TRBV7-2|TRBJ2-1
TGTGCCAGCAGCTTAACGGGGTTTGAGCAGTTCTTC
CASSLTGFEQFF
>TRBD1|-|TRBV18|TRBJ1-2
TGTGCCAGCTCACCAAAGGCGGGACAGATTTTCTATGGCTACACCTTC
CASSPKAGQIFYGYTF
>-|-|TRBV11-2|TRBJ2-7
TGTGCCAGCAGTTCCGGGCCTCCCATCGAGCAGTACTTC
CASSSGPPIEQYF
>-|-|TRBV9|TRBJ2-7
TGTGCCAGCAGCGCCGCCGTAGGACCCTACGAGCAGTACTTC
CASSAAVGPYEQYF
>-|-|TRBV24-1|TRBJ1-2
TGTGCCACCAACGGCTACACCTTC
CATNGYTF
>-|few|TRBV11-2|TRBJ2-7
TGTGCCAGCAGCTTATACCGAGGGGTCTACTTC
CASSLYRGVYF
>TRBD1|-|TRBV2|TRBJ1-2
TGTGCCAGCAGGGGGACAGGCTATGGCTACACCTTC
CASRGTGYGYTF
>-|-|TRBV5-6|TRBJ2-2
TGTGCCAGCAGGAACCGGGACATCTTAATTAACACCGGGGAGCTGTTTTTT
CASRNRDILINTGELFF
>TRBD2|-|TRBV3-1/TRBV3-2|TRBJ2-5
TGTGCCAGCAGCCAGCTAGCGGGGGTGCAAGAGACCCAGTACTTC
CASSQLAGVQETQYF
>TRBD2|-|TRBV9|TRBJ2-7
TGTGCCAGCAGCCCAGGGACTAGCGGGGGACCCTACGAGCAGTACTTC
CASSPGTSGGPYEQYF
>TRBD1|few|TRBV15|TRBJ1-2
TGTGCCACCAGCAGGTCGCTACCACAGGGGGCTAATGGCTACACCTTC
CATSRSLPQGANGYTF
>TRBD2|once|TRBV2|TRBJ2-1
TGTGCCAGCAGTGAATCCGGGGGGGCCTACAATGAGCAGTTCTTC
CASSESGGAYNEQFF
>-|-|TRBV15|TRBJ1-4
TGTGCCACCAGCAGCACAGATGCCCCTAGTGAAAAACTGTTTTTT
CATSSTDAPSEKLFF
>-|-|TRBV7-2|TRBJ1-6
TGTGCCAGCAGCTTAGGGGGGCAGAATAATTCACCCCTCCACTTT
CASSLGGQNNSPLHF
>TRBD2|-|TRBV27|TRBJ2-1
TGTGCCAGCAGAGTAGTAGGCGGGAGGAGGGAGCAGTTCTTC
CASRVVGGRREQFF
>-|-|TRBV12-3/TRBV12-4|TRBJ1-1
TGTGCCAGCAGTTCACAAGCGAACACTGAAGCTTTCTTT
CASSSQANTEAFF
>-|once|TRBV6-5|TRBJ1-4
TGTGCCAGCAGCTACCGGGGGAATAATGAAAAACTGTTTTTT
CASSYRGNNEKLFF
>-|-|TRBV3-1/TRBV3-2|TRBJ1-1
TGTGCCAGCAGCCGTGGGACTGCCTATGGCACTGAAGCTTTCTTT
CASSRGTAYGTEAFF
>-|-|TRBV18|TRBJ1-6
TGTGCCAGCTCACCAGGGGCCGGTTCACCCCTCCACTTT
CASSPGAGSPLHF
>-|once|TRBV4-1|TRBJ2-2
TGCGCCAGCAGCCAATGGGGGAACAGGGTGTTTTTT
CASSQWGNRVFF
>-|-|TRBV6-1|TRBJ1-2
TGTGCCAGCAGTGAATTCGCTAACTATGGCTACACCTTC
CASSEFANYGYTF
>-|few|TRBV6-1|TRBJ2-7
TGTGCCAGCAGTGACAATACAGGGCCTTCCTACGAGCAGTACTTC
CASSDNTGPSYEQYF
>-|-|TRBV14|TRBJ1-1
TGTGCCAGCAGCCAAGTTGAGGGTTACACTGAAGCTTTCTTT
CASSQVEGYTEAFF
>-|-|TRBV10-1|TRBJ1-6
TGCGCCAGCAGTGAGGGCGGAAATTCACCCCTCCACTTT
CASSEGGNSPLHF
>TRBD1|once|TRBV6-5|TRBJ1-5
TGTGCCAGCAGACCGGACAGGGAGGGTCAGCCCCAGCATTTT
CASRPDREGQPQHF
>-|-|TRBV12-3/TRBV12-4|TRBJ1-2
TGTGCCAGCAGCCCCCTTGGGTTATATGGCTACACCTTC
CASSPLGLYGYTF
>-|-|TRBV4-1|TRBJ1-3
TGCGCCAGCAGCCATAGGCCCTCCAGGGGCGGAAACACCATATATTTT
CASSHRPSRGGNTIYF
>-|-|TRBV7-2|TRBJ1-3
TGTGCCAGCAGCTTAGATTGGGCGGACATAGACTCTGGAAACACCATATATTTT
CASSLDWADIDSGNTIYF
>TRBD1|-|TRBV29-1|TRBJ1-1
TGCAGCGGGCGGGGACAGGTGAACACTGAAGCTTTCTTT
CSGRGQVNTEAFF
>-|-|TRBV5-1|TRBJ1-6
TGCGCCAGCAGTAATGATGGCTCCTATAATTCACCCCTCCACTTT
CASSNDGSYNSPLHF
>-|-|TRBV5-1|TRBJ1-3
TGCGCCAGCAGCTTGGCCGGGGGGAGGTCTGGAAACACCATATATTTT
CASSLAGGRSGNTIYF
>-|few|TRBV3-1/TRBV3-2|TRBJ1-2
TGTGCCAGCAGCCTCCCGGGGGGGTCCTATGGCTACACCTTC
CASSLPGGSYGYTF